The clone carrying this T cell receptor (beta chain) was detected ten times or more. What it recognizes is unknown. A duration under 3 months, NOSPECS ≥4, CAS ≥3 and moderate-to-severe activity characterized the donors with ophthalmopathy. Amplification of the TCR beta CDR3 regions used RNA transcripts (as template). A first-round RT-PCR used HTBI primers, followed by a second-round multiplex PCR. TCRdb re-analysed the multiplex PCR reads in MiXCR, keeping a single row per CDR3 protein. The repertoire holds some 210,000 distinct CDR3 sequences, with 25% to 35% as singletons. Trimming pared 3 bases from V and 4 bases from J, leaving 12 bases between. The CDR3 has 14 amino acids. Per germline, CDR1 MDHEN and CDR2 SYDVKM. This specimen comes from a study of Graves' ophthalmopathy and Graves' hyperthyroidism. Study-wide background: Peripheral blood collection took place at initial diagnosis, before any treatment.

Overall study findings and caveats: Blood samples also showed most expanded thyroid clonotypes exceeding 0.001 frequency. Both an approximately 70% sensitivity and an approximately 72% specificity characterized the model's predictions of ophthalmopathy progression.

The rearrangement uses TRBV28 and TRBJ1-1; D unresolved. This TCR was recovered from a man aged 50 or older with Graves' ophthalmopathy. The sequenced sample was peripheral blood. The CDR3 DNA reads as TGTGCCAGCAGTTTGGCCTTCCTGTCCACTGAAGCTTTCTTT. Protein: CASSLAFLSTEAFF.